The T cell receptor beta chain under discussion was sequenced for a study of PD-1 blockade in classical Hodgkin lymphoma. Germline assignment: CDR1 SQVTM and CDR2 ANQGSEA. CDR3 size: 13 residues. Between the trimmed V and J ends, which lost 3 bases and 5 bases, there was a span of 13 bases. Repertoires were generated with immunoSEQ multiplex PCR, while TCRdb's copy carries only in-frame clones and drops some. This sample has tens of thousands of clones, with over 65% found just once. Relapse after autologous stem cell transplantation occurred in every patient, and brentuximab vedotin exposure varied.

The sequencing used peripheral blood mononuclear cells (PBMCs), collected before the second cycle of nivolumab. The chain employs TRBV29-1 and TRBJ2-5; D may be TRBD1 or TRBD2 (6 bases each). The clonotype was recovered from a human donor with classical Hodgkin lymphoma. CDR3 amino acids: CSVDRGRRETQYF. The CDR3 coding sequence is TGCAGCGTTGATCGGGGGCGGAGGGAGACCCAGTACTTC.